This entry lists 25 T cell receptor beta chains sequenced from one sample in a study of blood T cell repertoires in COVID-19. Some clones are missing from TCRdb's copy, which holds only in-frame ones; the method was immunoSEQ multiplex PCR. The sample shows more than 65,000 clones, around 77% of them seen only once. The material sequenced was peripheral blood. The origin of the receptors is a man between 60 and 75 years old with acute or convalescent COVID-19.

The table lists this clone with a count of one. This chain connects TRBV30 to TRBJ1-2; 7 nucleotides match TRBD1. CDR1 and CDR2 (germline): GTSNPN, SVGIG (reference sequence). The CDR3 spans 14 residues. The V segment lost 3 bases and the J segment 0 bases; nucleotides outside the gene matches: 4. For the CDR3, the DNA is TGTGCCTGGAGCAGGGGGATGGCTAACTATGGCTACACCTTC. It encodes CAWSRGMANYGYTF. The variable domain in full, completed from reference TRBV30 and TRBJ1-2, reads SQTIHQWPATLVQPVGSPLSLECTVEGTSNPNLYWYRQAAGRGLQLLFYSVGIGQISSEVPQNLSASRPQDRQFILSSKKLLLSDSGFYLCAWSRGMANYGYTFGSGTRLTVV.

The chain employs TRBV4-3 and TRBJ2-2, with D possibly being TRBD1 (6 bases). This CDR3 comprises 16 residues. CDR1 and CDR2 (germline): LGHNA, YSLEER. V gave up 0 bases and J gave up 0 bases, with 8 bases separating them. The CDR3 sequence is CASSQDGTTNTGELFF. The CDR3, as DNA: TGCGCCAGCAGCCAAGATGGGACAACGAACACCGGGGAGCTGTTTTTT.

The V call is TRBV12-3 or TRBV12-4, the J call TRBJ2-7; the D gene is possibly TRBD2 (7 bases). V lost 7 bases to trimming and J lost 9 bases, with 16 bases between them. The CDR3 runs to 12 residues. The CDR3 region has the DNA TGTGCCAGCAACCGGGCGGGGGACACGCAGTACTTC. Its translation is CASNRAGDTQYF.

The gene calls are TRBV18 and TRBJ2-3, with D perhaps TRBD2 (6 bases). CDR3 length: 14 residues. V was clipped by 3 bases and J by 2 bases, with 9 bases between them. CDR1 is KGHSH and CDR2 is LQKENI in the germline V gene. The CDR3 coding sequence is TGTGCCAGCTCACCGGAGGGCCTCACAGATACGCAGTATTTT. Translated, it gives CASSPEGLTDTQYF.

V usage is TRBV3-1 (or the pseudogene TRBV3-2) and J usage is TRBJ2-5, with TRBD1 matching over 7 bases. This CDR3 has 15 residues. The V gene end was trimmed by 3 bases and the J gene end by 4 bases; junction bases not matched to a gene: 8. From germline, CDR1 is LGHDT and CDR2 YNNKEL (reference sequence). The chain's CDR3 is CASSHPGQQIETQYF. The CDR3 DNA reads TGTGCCAGCAGCCACCCGGGACAGCAGATAGAGACCCAGTACTTC.

This clone was found once. This chain uses TRBV11-3 with TRBJ1-1; D gene ambiguous. Trimming removed 2 bases from V and 2 bases from J, with 6 bases in between. The germline V gene has CDR1 SGHNT and CDR2 YENEEA. The CDR3 has 13 residues. CDR3 sequence (DNA): TGTGCCAGCAGCTTACTTGTTAACACTGAAGCTTTCTTT. It encodes CASSLLVNTEAFF. The variable domain in full, with the rest retrieved from reference TRBV11-3 and TRBJ1-1, is EAGVVQSPRYKIIEKKQPVAFWCNPISGHNTLYWYLQNLGQGPELLIRYENEEAVDDSQLPKDRFSAERLKGVDSTLKIQPAELGDSAVYLCASSLLVNTEAFFGQGTRLTVV.

This clone was detected only a few times. The CDR3 DNA is TGTGCCAGCAGTGAAGCGGCCAGGGTGGCTGGCTACACCTTC. Amino acid sequence: CASSEAARVAGYTF. V gene TRBV2 combines with J gene TRBJ1-2; D is possibly TRBD1 (5 bases). V gave up 0 bases and J gave up 7 bases, with 12 bases separating them. This CDR3 comprises 14 residues. The germline gives CDR1 SNHLY, CDR2 FYNNEI.

The chain has TRBV5-5 and TRBJ1-5, with D hard to call. Germline V CDR1 and CDR2: SGHKS, YYEKEE (reference sequence). The CDR3 runs 15 residues. V lost 7 bases and J lost 5, with 19 bases in between. The DNA of the CDR3 is TGTGCCAGCGGCCCCTTTTCCGGCGCGGATCAGCCCCAGCATTTT. Translating it yields CASGPFSGADQPQHF. The full variable domain, completed using reference TRBV5-5 and TRBJ1-5, is DAGVTQSPTHLIKTRGQQVTLRCSPISGHKSVSWYQQVLGQGPQFIFQYYEKEERGRGNFPDRFSARQFPNYSSELNVNALLLGDSALYLCASGPFSGADQPQHFGDGTRLSIL.

This clone showed up just a few times. The genes are TRBV7-3 and TRBJ2-1, with TRBD2 matching 11 bases. The CDR3 totals 17 residues. Germline CDR1 SGHTA, CDR2 FQGTGA. V was clipped by 5 bases and J by 4 bases; unmatched bases: 10. CDR3: CASSRLSGGALYNEQFF. The CDR3, as DNA: TGTGCCAGCAGCCGACTTAGCGGGGGGGCCCTATACAATGAGCAGTTCTTC.

This clone came up a few times. This chain connects TRBV18 to TRBJ1-3; the match to TRBD1 covers 7 bases. In germline, CDR1 is KGHSH, CDR2 LQKENI. V lost 3 bases to trimming and J lost 0 bases; unmatched junction nucleotides: 5. The CDR3 is made up of 16 amino acids. The CDR3 sequence is CASSPGQGDSGNTIYF. CDR3 DNA sequence: TGTGCCAGCTCACCGGGGCAGGGGGACTCTGGAAACACCATATATTTT.

This rearrangement joins TRBV4-1 to TRBJ1-1, with D tentatively TRBD1 (6 bases). V lost 0 bases and J 1 base, leaving 12 bases between the germline ends. The CDR3 is made up of 16 amino acids. The germline V gene encodes CDR1 MGHRA and CDR2 YSYEKL. CDR3 protein: CASSQDQGYRNTEAFF. In DNA form, the CDR3 reads TGCGCCAGCAGCCAAGATCAGGGGTATCGGAACACTGAAGCTTTCTTT.

The chain uses TRBV12-3 or TRBV12-4 and TRBJ1-2, with TRBD1 matching over 7 bases. With 5 bases clipped from V and 7 bases from J, the junction kept 7 bases outside the gene matches. The CDR3 contains 13 residues. The CDR3 loop reads CASSRDRDRGYTF. The CDR3 DNA reads as TGTGCCAGCAGTCGAGACAGGGATCGTGGCTACACCTTC.

The gene calls are TRBV6-5 and TRBJ1-2; TRBD1 agrees at 8 bases. This CDR3 has 15 residues. Germline trimming cut 2 bases from V and 4 bases from J; bases unmatched to any gene: 6. CDR1 and CDR2 (germline): MNHEY, SVGAGI. Here the CDR3 reads CASSYRDRGSYGYTF. As DNA, the CDR3 is TGTGCCAGCAGTTACCGCGACAGGGGAAGCTATGGCTACACCTTC.

V and J are TRBV5-4 and TRBJ2-5, with TRBD2 identical over 9 bases. This CDR3 region has 14 residues. The V segment lost 3 bases and the J segment 4 bases; nucleotides outside the gene matches: 4. Germline loops: CDR1 SGHNT, CDR2 YYREEE (reference sequence). The CDR3 nucleotides are TGTGCCAGCAGCTCCGGACTAGCGCGAGAGACCCAGTACTTC. Its protein product is CASSSGLARETQYF.

V usage is TRBV30 and J usage is TRBJ1-4, with TRBD1 identical over 9 bases. Germline loops: CDR1 GTSNPN, CDR2 SVGIG (reference sequence). There are 14 residues in the CDR3. Trimming removed 3 bases from V and 7 bases from J; junction bases left unmatched: 6. In nucleotides, the CDR3 is TGTGCCTGGAGCAAACAGGGGGCCAGTGAAAAACTGTTTTTT. This encodes CAWSKQGASEKLFF.

This chain uses TRBV24-1 with TRBJ1-1, with 7 bases matching TRBD1. J lost 2 bases, V lost 3 bases, and 2 bases had no gene match. The CDR3 length is 14 residues. Per germline, CDR1 KGHDR and CDR2 SFDVKD. The CDR3 loop is CATSDRTGNTEAFF. Written as DNA, the CDR3 is TGTGCCACCAGTGATCGGACAGGAAACACTGAAGCTTTCTTT.

The chain is built from TRBV11-2 and TRBJ2-1; TRBD2 is a possible D gene (6 bases). V dropped 3 bases and J dropped 6 bases, with 6 bases sitting between them. Germline CDR1 reads SGHAT; CDR2 reads FQNNGV. The CDR3 covers 12 residues. CDR3 coding DNA: TGTGCCAGCAGCTTGGGACTCAATGAGCAGTTCTTC. Translated, it gives CASSLGLNEQFF.

A single count supports this clone. The chain joins TRBV9 to TRBJ2-1; D gene uncertain. Germline V CDR1 and CDR2: SGDLS, YYNGEE. Trimming took off 0 bases at V and 3 bases at J, with 13 bases between the two ends. CDR3 length: 16 amino acids. CDR3: CASSVEVSSRYNEQFF. CDR3 bases: TGTGCCAGCAGCGTAGAGGTTAGCTCCCGCTACAATGAGCAGTTCTTC.

CDR3 in amino acids: CASSPGQASRETQYF. For the CDR3, the DNA is TGTGCCAGCAGCCCCGGCCAGGCGAGTAGGGAGACCCAGTACTTC. The chain uses TRBV7-2 and TRBJ2-5; D unclear. Trimming removed 5 bases from V and 5 bases from J, with 18 bases in between. The CDR3 extends over 15 amino acids. Germline CDR1 reads SGHTA; CDR2 reads FQGNSA.

In its sample, this clone was seen a few times. Other DNA sequences in this sample translate to the same CDR3. The rearrangement uses TRBV5-1 and TRBJ1-3, with D possibly TRBD1 on 6 matching bases. With 4 bases removed from V and 4 bases from J, the gap between germline ends came to 9 bases. CDR1 and CDR2 from the germline V gene are SGHRS and YFSETQ. The CDR3 is 13 amino acids. The CDR3 bases are TGCGCCAGCAGCGACGGGACAGGAAACACCATATATTTT. It encodes CASSDGTGNTIYF.

The gene calls are TRBV9 and TRBJ2-7; the D is unclear. Looked up from germline, CDR1 is SGDLS and CDR2 is YYNGEE. The CDR3 spans 15 residues. V was shortened by 0 bases and J by 4 bases, with 14 bases between the two germline ends. CDR3 nucleotide sequence: TGTGCCAGCAGCGTAGAGCCGTCCCCTCGATACGAGCAGTACTTC. Protein: CASSVEPSPRYEQYF.

The genes are TRBV25-1 and TRBJ1-3; D uncertain. The CDR3 is made up of 15 amino acids. Germline V gene sequence: CDR1 MGHDK, CDR2 SYGVNS. Trimming took 6 bases from V and 0 from J, leaving 12 bases between them. This CDR3 reads CASRASGISGNTIYF. Here the CDR3 DNA reads TGTGCCAGCAGAGCGTCGGGGATCTCTGGAAACACCATATATTTT.

The V call is TRBV6-5, the J call TRBJ1-2; weak D call: TRBD1 (5 bases). Looked up from germline, CDR1 is MNHEY and CDR2 is SVGAGI. Trimming left V 3 bases short and J 4 bases short, with 12 bases between. There are 14 residues in the CDR3. The chain's CDR3 is CASSYQGDSYGYTF. Here the CDR3 DNA reads TGTGCCAGCAGTTATCAAGGGGACTCCTATGGCTACACCTTC.

The chain carries TRBV29-1 and TRBJ1-2; a possible D gene is TRBD1 (6 bases). Germline CDR1 is SQVTM and CDR2 is ANQGSEA. V dropped 4 bases and J dropped 5 bases, with 11 bases sitting between them. The CDR3 has 12 amino acids. DNA for the CDR3: TGCAGCGTTGGGGGGCAGGTTTATGGCTACACCTTC. It yields the protein CSVGGQVYGYTF.

The chain employs TRBV3-1 (or the pseudogene TRBV3-2) and TRBJ2-7; TRBD2 agrees at 7 bases. Germline CDR1 and CDR2: LGHDT and YNNKEL (reference sequence). V dropped 1 base and J dropped 3; count of bases not matched to a gene: 6. This CDR3 is 15 amino acids long. The CDR3 DNA follows: TGTGCCAGCAGCCAAGGAGCAATAGCGGGCTACGAGCAGTACTTC. Its translation is CASSQGAIAGYEQYF.